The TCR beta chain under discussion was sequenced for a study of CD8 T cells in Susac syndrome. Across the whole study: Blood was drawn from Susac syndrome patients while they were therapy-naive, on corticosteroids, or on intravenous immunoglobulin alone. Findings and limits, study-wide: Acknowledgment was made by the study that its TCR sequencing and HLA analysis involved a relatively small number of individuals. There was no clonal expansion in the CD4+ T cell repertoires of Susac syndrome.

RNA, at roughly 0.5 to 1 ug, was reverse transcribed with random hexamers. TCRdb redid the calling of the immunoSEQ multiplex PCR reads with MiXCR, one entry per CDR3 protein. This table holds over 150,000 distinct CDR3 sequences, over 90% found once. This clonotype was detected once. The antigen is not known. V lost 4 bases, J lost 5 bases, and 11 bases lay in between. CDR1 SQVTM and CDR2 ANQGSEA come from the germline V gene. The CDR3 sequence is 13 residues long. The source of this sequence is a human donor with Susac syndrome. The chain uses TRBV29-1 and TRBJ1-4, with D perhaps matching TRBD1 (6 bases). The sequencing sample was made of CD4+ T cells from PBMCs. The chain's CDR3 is CSVGGPSNEKLFF. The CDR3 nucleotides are TGCAGCGTTGGGGGGCCTTCAAATGAAAAACTGTTTTTT.